This TCR beta chain stems from a study of blood T cell repertoires in COVID-19 (dated by TCRdb to about 2020). Regarding the study in general: Samples from collaborators originated in the United States, Italy and Spain and spanned both the acute and convalescent phases of COVID-19. The samples were drawn from the first 160 participants of the ongoing ImmuneRACE study and from 950 to 1,500 subjects provided by 6 global collaborators. HLA class I and class II types, where available, came from metadata supplied by the sample provider rather than from assay-based typing. The sample metadata nearly always contained a de-identified subject ID, COVID-19 status, age in years and sex. The repertoires were released in a freely available public database intended as a resource for research on the immune response to SARS-CoV-2. Subjects who had been exposed to COVID-19, were actively infected with it, or had recovered from it provided the deeply sampled blood TCRbeta repertoires that made up the dataset. The prospective study material was composed of cDNA or gDNA derived from T cells, B-cell-depleted T cells, or PBMCs. Results the study describes overall, beyond this receptor: The amount of clinical and demographic metadata varied by source and participant and was provided uncurated.

TCRbeta CDR3 regions were amplified from genomic DNA by means of the immunoSEQ Assay, a bias-controlled multiplex PCR. As for the authors' bioinformatics: The number of nucleated cells in each sample was estimated by amplification of reference gene primers within the assay. Sequence reads were collapsed and filtered to measure the absolute abundance of every unique TCRbeta CDR3 rearrangement. Productive Simpson clonality was computed per sample as the square root of Simpson's diversity index over productive rearrangements. TCRdb mirrors the immuneACCESS table, restricted to in-frame sequences. Some clones are absent from its copies; in checked studies, under half trace to an unresolved V gene, and the reason for the others is unknown. Clone size and V and J calls were adopted from that table, with D and trimming inferred from the DNA. For this sample the table gives about 130,000 clones, of which 70% to 85% were detected only once. The top ten constitute under 9.5% of the sample.

For CDR1 and CDR2, the germline V gene (reference sequence) lists SSHAT and FNYEAQ. Including the terminal cysteine and phenylalanine, the CDR3 comprises 14 residues. Only CDR3 DNA is held: 42 bases, read in frame from base 1. Participants in the prospective study were aged 18 to 89 years, lived in about two dozen United States geographic areas, and enrolled through a virtual design. In the prospective study, cohorts were assigned on the basis of participant-reported clinical history obtained from a screening survey and a study questionnaire. ImmuneRACE Cohort 3 recovered participants were defined by two consecutive negative NP/OP PCR tests, healthcare professional clearance, or symptom resolution. Mobile phlebotomists in the prospective study collected whole blood, serum and a nasopharyngeal or oropharyngeal swab from every participant. Over an approximately 2-month period, participants in the prospective study had the option of providing additional blood draws and questionnaires. Blood samples from the prospective study were shipped frozen or at room temperature prior to DNA extraction.

This clone was recorded only once. Which antigen it targets is not known. The junction differs from germline at one of its ends, possibly a read error. Sequenced input: PBMCs or T cells enriched from blood (not recorded which). The sequence was obtained from a man aged 50 or older who had recovered from COVID-19. The sequence links TRBV7-7 to TRBJ1-1; no confident D gene assignment can be made. Here is the DNA: TGTGCTAGCAGCCCCGCCGGGATGAACACTGAAGCTTTCTTT. This is translated as CASSPAGMNTEAFF.